This record covers a single T cell receptor (beta chain). Its binding antigen is unknown. No per-base quality is available; no much larger clone lies one base away. This specimen's time point label, interpreted: baseline before first vaccination. Vaccinee samples came from UK trials COV001 and COV002, including a single-blind randomized controlled phase 2/3 trial of AZD1222 (ChAdOx1 nCoV-19) in healthy adults. Trial participant PBMC samples were collected at day 0 and day 28 after the second dose for TCRbeta chain sequencing. This record comes from a study of T cell responses to AZD1222 COVID-19 vaccine (dated by TCRdb to about 2021). Background for the entire study: AZD1222 recipients whose second dose came at about 4 weeks and those whose second dose came at about 12 weeks were combined into one group, since spike-specific TCR depth and breadth did not differ between the two schedules. A total of 233 trial participants underwent TCR sequencing, of whom about 200 had received two doses of AZD1222 and some 25 had received two doses of the MenACWY control vaccine. Trial participants were enrolled by age into 18-55, 56-69 and 70-plus year subgroups, with approximately 150, 28 and 58 TCR-sequenced participants respectively.

Trimming takes 0 bases off V and 4 bases off J; junction bases not matched to a gene: 4. The CDR3 measures 15 amino acids from cysteine to phenylalanine. Only the CDR3 DNA is retained, 45 bases long and in frame from the first base. In the germline V gene (reference sequence), CDR1 corresponds to MNHNY and CDR2 to SVGAGI. The research as a whole found: Participants were mostly white British, with more females than males. The authors suggested clonal diversity may have been underestimated. After two AZD1222 doses, both the breadth and the depth of spike-specific TCRs were significantly higher than at day 0 and than in MenACWY recipients. Because no samples from the day 14 peak response were available, repertoires could be characterized only after the peak T cell response. Conclusions about previously exposed vaccinees are limited because only six or seven AZD1222 recipients were SARS-CoV-2 seropositive at baseline. In the small 56-69-year group, the increase in depth fell short of significance, most likely because of low power. Reportedly, close to half of the unique spike-specific TCRs recognized epitopes lying outside the regions that are mutated in the B.1.351 and B.1.1.7 variants. The vaccine-associated CD4 TCRs covered the entire spike protein, and the dominant responses fell in regions 160-218 and 743-854.

The CDR3 regions of human TCRbeta chains were analyzed by immunosequencing. From the authors' description of their analysis: Repertoire TCRs were checked for matches against a reference library of SARS-CoV-2-specific TCRs that had been generated using the MIRA antigen-specificity platform. Breadth was defined as the fraction of unique TCRs that were SARS-CoV-2-associated. Depth was defined as the fraction of total T cells that were SARS-CoV-2-associated. Using the MIRA data, each spike-specific TCR was assigned both to the spike region to which the TCR was reactive and to a CD4 or CD8 class. Log10-transformed breadth and depth values were compared by one-way ANOVA with Sidak's multiple comparisons tests. In its TCRdb copy, this immuneACCESS table keeps in-frame sequences only and misses some clones. Where compared with another copy, unresolved V genes explain less than half of these, and the others have no known cause. V, J and clone size derive from that table, while D and trimming were established from the DNA sequence. The sample table records roughly 190,000 clones; roughly 93% of these occur just once. The top ten clones comprise 3% to 5% of the sample.

The chain links TRBV6-6 with TRBJ2-3; 7 bases in the junction line up with TRBD2. The sequencing here drew on peripheral blood, taken on day 0 of AZD1222 vaccination. The source of this sequence is an adult in good health. The DNA is as follows: TGTGCCAGCAGTTACTCCCCCGGGAGGCCAGATACGCAGTATTTT. Translation gives CASSYSPGRPDTQYF.